Listed here is a single TCR beta chain. At one of its ends the junction is not consistent with the germline gene, which may arise from a read error. The sample holds other DNA sequences that translate to the same CDR3. Per the germline V gene, CDR1 is GTSNPN and CDR2 is SVGIG (reference sequence). This CDR3 has 11 amino acids. The data stem from a study of blood T cell repertoires in COVID-19. Authors' methods: Estimation of nucleated cell counts was performed using reference gene primer amplification. Produced via immunoSEQ multiplex PCR; TCRdb's table is partial and in-frame only. V and J calls and clone size come straight from that table; D and trimming were deduced from the DNA. The data hold over 600,000 clones, with 80% to 90% observed a single time.

V and J are TRBV30 and TRBJ1-2; TRBD1 matches at 8 bases. Sequencing was carried out using peripheral blood. The sequence was obtained from a woman aged 18-35 years with acute or convalescent COVID-19. The DNA of the CDR3 is TGTGCCTGGGACAGGGGCTATGGTTACACCTTC. Its protein is CAWDRGYGYTF.